This T cell receptor (beta chain) comes out of a study of blood T cell repertoires in COVID-19. Study-wide context: Both acute and convalescent COVID-19 samples were obtained from the United States, Italy and Spain. Nucleic acid was either cDNA or gDNA, and it came from T cells, B-cell-depleted T cells, or PBMCs.

This clone has just a few counts. This table comes from immunoSEQ multiplex PCR, and its TCRdb copy is limited to in-frame clones, with some not included. The sample carries about 190,000 clones, 90% recorded once. Trimming cost V 3 bases and J 6 bases, with 3 bases left between them. From germline, CDR1 is KGHSH and CDR2 LQKENI. This CDR3 has 11 amino acids. Input material: peripheral blood. The TCR originated in a man aged 50-60 years with acute or convalescent COVID-19. The rearrangement joins TRBV18 to TRBJ2-1; D gene ambiguous. The CDR3 region has the DNA TGTGCCAGCTCACCCTCCAATGAGCAGTTCTTC. Its protein product is CASSPSNEQFF. Combining the CDR3 with reference TRBV18 and TRBJ2-1 gives the whole variable domain NAGVMQNPRHLVRRRGQEARLRCSPMKGHSHVYWYRQLPEEGLKFMVYLQKENIIDESGMPKERFSAEFPKEGPSILRIQQVVRGDSAAYFCASSPSNEQFFGPGTRLTVL.